This TCR beta chain was retrieved from a study of cytomegalovirus exposure and HLA in healthy donors. Study-level information: Of 300 to 500 genotyped donors, around 76% clustered with self-reported Caucasian donors. Findings and limits, study-wide: Sequencing probably produced one cluster of sequence variants that were highly shared. In an earlier analysis, most TCR beta V segments were productive about 87% or about 30% of the time.

PCR used 60 Vbeta primers and 13 Jbeta primers. Profiled with immunoSEQ multiplex PCR; TCRdb holds only in-frame clones, not every one. The repertoire holds around 50,000 clones, roughly 76% seen once, with roughly 6.3% in the top ten. The V and J ends lost 1 base and 5 bases, in that order; junction bases with no gene match: 8. The length of the CDR3 is 15 residues. Germline CDR1 is MNHEY and CDR2 is SVGAGI. In its sample, this clone was seen once. What it binds is not known. Unrecorded immune exposure was likely among donors, who were nominally healthy when sampled. Sequenced sample: PBMCs. The chain employs TRBV6-5 and TRBJ2-7, with 7 bases identical to TRBD1. The sequence was obtained from a man aged 30-40 years in good health and CMV-seronegative. CDR3 sequence: CASSYFAGGKNEQYF. CDR3 DNA sequence: TGTGCCAGCAGTTACTTTGCAGGGGGAAAGAACGAGCAGTACTTC.